This T cell receptor (beta chain) was documented in a study of neurological immune-mediated disorders. cDNA synthesis was performed by 5'RACE with 10-nucleotide random UMIs. One entry per CDR3 protein results from TCRdb running MiXCR on the 5' RACE reads. The sample has approximately 26,000 distinct CDR3 sequences, around 3.2% seen once; the top ten hold 6% to 9%. Germline assignment: CDR1 WSHSY and CDR2 SAAADI. Unmatched junction bases numbered 12, after V lost 4 bases and J lost 4 bases. CDR3 size: 17 residues. To note about this clonotype: Its cognate antigen is unknown.

Study-level findings and limits: In HTLV-1-associated myelopathy, TCR clonal expansion was greatest, whereas multiple sclerosis had the least, falling below healthy controls. Repertoires from 18 of 34 multiple sclerosis patients grouped phylogenetically into a related-CDR3 cluster, suggesting a possible signature. CDR3 amino acid sequences of expanded clones were not shared across subjects, a result suggesting private repertoires in all groups.

Input material: PBMCs. This receptor was obtained from a woman in her 30s with multiple sclerosis. This chain connects TRBV10-2 to TRBJ2-5; TRBD1 matches at 10 bases. The CDR3 spells CASSGILDRGFPETQYF. The CDR3 DNA reads as TGCGCCAGCAGTGGGATTCTGGACAGGGGGTTTCCAGAGACCCAGTACTTC.